Each of the 15 T cell receptor beta chains below was sequenced from the same sample in a study of blood T cell repertoires in COVID-19. Produced via immunoSEQ multiplex PCR; TCRdb's table is partial and in-frame only. The profile shows 250,000 or so clones, 88% of them singletons. Sequencing was done on a sample of peripheral blood. The receptors were gathered from a woman aged 25 to 39 with acute or convalescent COVID-19.

For the CDR3, the DNA is TGTGCCGGACCGGGACAGGGAATCGATGAGCAGTTCTTC. It yields the protein CAGPGQGIDEQFF. V usage is TRBV30 and J usage is TRBJ2-1, with 9 bases matching TRBD1. There are 13 residues in the CDR3. V trimming: 8 bases; J trimming: 8 bases; junction bases outside the gene matches: 10. Germline CDR1 and CDR2: GTSNPN and SVGIG (reference sequence).

The rearrangement links TRBV10-3 to TRBJ1-2, with 9 bases that match TRBD1. The V segment lost 6 bases and the J segment 5 bases; nucleotides outside the gene matches: 13. This CDR3 comprises 16 residues. Per germline, CDR1 ENHRY and CDR2 SYGVKD. The CDR3 DNA is TGTGCCATCAGAAAGGGGGACACAGGGGGCGGATATGGCTACACCTTC. It encodes CAIRKGDTGGGYGYTF.

This chain connects TRBV11-3 to TRBJ2-4, with D maybe TRBD2 (5 bases). Trimming left V 5 bases short and J 6 bases short, with 17 bases between. Germline assignment: CDR1 SGHNT and CDR2 YENEEA. This CDR3 spans 15 amino acids. The DNA of the CDR3 is TGTGCCAGCAGCAAAGCGGTTCTTCCTGGAAACATTCAGTACTTC. This translates into CASSKAVLPGNIQYF.

This sequence joins TRBV7-9 and TRBJ2-1, with no clear D. Trimming removed 1 base at V and 0 bases at J, with 4 bases between. The CDR3 runs to 14 residues. Per germline, CDR1 SEHNR and CDR2 FQNEAQ (reference sequence). The CDR3 region has the DNA TGTGCCAGCAGCTTAGTCAGCTCCTACAATGAGCAGTTCTTC. Its protein is CASSLVSSYNEQFF.

V and J are TRBV5-5 and TRBJ2-1, with D uncertain. The CDR3 totals 12 residues. Germline CDR1 reads SGHKS; CDR2 reads YYEKEE (reference sequence). V was shortened by 4 bases and J by 3 bases, with 5 bases between the two germline ends. The CDR3 is CASSRDYNEQFF. The CDR3 DNA reads TGTGCCAGCAGCCGCGACTACAATGAGCAGTTCTTC.

This clone has a single count. For the CDR3, the DNA is TGTGCCATCAGGTACAGGGACCTACGGGGCGAGCAGTACTTC. Encoded protein: CAIRYRDLRGEQYF. This chain connects TRBV10-3 to TRBJ2-7; D may be TRBD1 (6 bases). This CDR3 is built from 14 residues. Germline CDR1 reads ENHRY; CDR2 reads SYGVKD. V lost 6 bases, J lost 6 bases, and 18 bases lay in between.

This clone was seen more than once but under ten times. The chain is built from TRBV25-1 and TRBJ2-7; 8 positions match TRBD1. This CDR3 is 15 amino acids long. Germline V CDR1 and CDR2: MGHDK, SYGVNS. With V trimmed by 1 base and J by 6 bases, 8 bases remained unmatched. CDR3 loop: CASSEFGTGPSEQYF. Here the CDR3 DNA reads TGTGCCAGCAGTGAATTTGGGACAGGTCCAAGCGAGCAGTACTTC.

V and J are TRBV9 and TRBJ2-1; 12 bases are shared with TRBD2. The ends lost 2 bases at V and 12 bases at J; junction bases unmatched: 9. This CDR3 is built from 15 residues. Germline V CDR1 and CDR2: SGDLS, YYNGEE. This CDR3 is CASSVSETSGSGQFF. CDR3 sequence (DNA): TGTGCCAGCAGCGTGAGCGAGACTAGCGGGAGTGGGCAGTTCTTC.

The chain is built from TRBV29-1 and TRBJ2-4; maybe TRBD1 (5 bases). V was shortened by 2 bases and J by 3 bases, with 5 bases between the two germline ends. This CDR3 is built from 12 residues. CDR1 and CDR2 (germline): SQVTM, ANQGSEA. The CDR3 DNA reads TGCAGCGTTGAAAGGGGCAAAAACATTCAGTACTTC. This codes for CSVERGKNIQYF.

The chain has TRBV5-1 and TRBJ1-1; TRBD1 matches 7 bases. The CDR3 covers 13 residues. CDR1 SGHRS and CDR2 YFSETQ come from the germline V gene. Trimming removed 1 base from V and 10 bases from J; junction bases left unmatched: 7. The CDR3 sequence is CASSLRQGSGAFF. CDR3 in DNA: TGCGCCAGCAGCTTGAGACAGGGAAGTGGAGCTTTCTTT. Drawing the rest from reference TRBV5-1 and TRBJ1-1, the complete variable domain is KAGVTQTPRYLIKTRGQQVTLSCSPISGHRSVSWYQQTPGQGLQFLFEYFSETQRNKGNFPGRFSGRQFSNSRSEMNVSTLELGDSALYLCASSLRQGSGAFFGQGTRLTVV.

The V gene is TRBV12-3 or TRBV12-4, the J gene TRBJ2-2, with 7 bases fitting TRBD1. Losses at the gene ends were 2 bases for V and 6 bases for J; bases not matched to a gene: 0. The CDR3 is 13 residues long. CDR3 DNA sequence: TGTGCCAGCAGTTTAACAGGGGCCGGGGAGCTGTTTTTT. Protein: CASSLTGAGELFF.

This chain links TRBV6-5 with TRBJ2-5; perhaps TRBD2 as D (7 bases). Per germline, CDR1 MNHEY and CDR2 SVGAGI. CDR3 length: 13 residues. The V and J ends lost 6 bases and 5 bases respectively, with 13 bases between them. CDR3 amino acids: CASRREGVETQYF. CDR3 sequence (DNA): TGTGCCAGCAGGAGGGAGGGGGTTGAGACCCAGTACTTC.

The CDR3 DNA reads TGTGCCACCAGTGATTTCGGGTCCTGGCATAGCGGGAGGAGCACAGATACGCAGTATTTT. It is translated as CATSDFGSWHSGRSTDTQYF. The chain links TRBV24-1 to TRBJ2-3, with 10 bases lining up with TRBD2. In germline, CDR1 is KGHDR, CDR2 SFDVKD. V lost 1 base, J lost 0 bases, and 12 bases stayed unmatched. The CDR3 totals 20 residues.

The chain has TRBV2 and TRBJ2-1; 9 bases are shared with TRBD2. Germline loops: CDR1 SNHLY, CDR2 FYNNEI. The CDR3 sequence is 17 residues long. V dropped 0 bases and J dropped 6; count of bases not matched to a gene: 9. The CDR3 nucleotides read TGTGCCAGCAGTGAAGCGCTGGCTAGCGGGATGGGCAATGAGCAGTTCTTC. Amino acids: CASSEALASGMGNEQFF. The full variable domain, its missing parts supplied by reference TRBV2 and TRBJ2-1, is EPEVTQTPSHQVTQMGQEVILRCVPISNHLYFYWYRQILGQKVEFLVSFYNNEISEKSEIFDDQFSVERPDGSNFTLKIRSTKLEDSAMYFCASSEALASGMGNEQFFGPGTRLTVL.

There are a few counts of this clone. The chain recombines TRBV6-5 with TRBJ1-2; possibly TRBD1 for D (6 bases). In germline, CDR1 is MNHEY, CDR2 SVGAGI. V lost 3 bases and J lost 4, with 12 bases in between. The CDR3 covers 14 residues. The CDR3 sequence is CASSYSTGTYGYTF. The CDR3 region has the DNA TGTGCCAGCAGTTATTCCACAGGGACCTATGGCTACACCTTC.